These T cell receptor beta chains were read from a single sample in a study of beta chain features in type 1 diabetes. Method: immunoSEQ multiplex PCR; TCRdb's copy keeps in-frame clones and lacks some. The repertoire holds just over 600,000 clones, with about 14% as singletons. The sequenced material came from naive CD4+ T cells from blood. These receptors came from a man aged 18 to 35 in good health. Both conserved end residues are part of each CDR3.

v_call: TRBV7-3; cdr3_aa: CASSLRGSGSSYNEQFF
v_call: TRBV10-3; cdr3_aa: CAISLTQGYEQYF
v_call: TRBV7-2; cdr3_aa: CASSLVAYKLFF
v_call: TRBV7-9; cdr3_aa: CASSLAWGYPDTQYF
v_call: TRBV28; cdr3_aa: CASSLVFVSLNYGYTF
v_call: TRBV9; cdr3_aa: CASSPILTLITDTQYF
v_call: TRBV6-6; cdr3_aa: CASWRDYGYTF
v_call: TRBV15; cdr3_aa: CATSRGTAEAKNIQYF
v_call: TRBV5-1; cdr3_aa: CASSLDRVSNTEAFF
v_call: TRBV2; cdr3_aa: CASNRRDTLRETQYF
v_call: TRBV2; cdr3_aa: CASSRDRNEQFF
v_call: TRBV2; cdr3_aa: CASRRTGGNEQFF
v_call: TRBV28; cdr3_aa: CASSLLPTSERREQFF
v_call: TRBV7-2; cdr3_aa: CASSRTLGNTIYF
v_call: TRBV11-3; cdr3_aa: CASSLQGAGELFF
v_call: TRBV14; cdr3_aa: CASSRGTSGVRLNEQFF
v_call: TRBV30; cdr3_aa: CAWSFQGALRTEAFF
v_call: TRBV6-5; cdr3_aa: CASRAVGPDTQYF
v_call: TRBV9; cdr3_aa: CASSVSWASERAFF
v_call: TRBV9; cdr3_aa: CASSRSPNTEAFF
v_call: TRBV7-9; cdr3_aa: CASSSVRLTSSGANVLTF
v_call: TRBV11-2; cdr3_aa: CASRLARSYNEQFF
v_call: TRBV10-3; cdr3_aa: CAISEEAPGVYNEQFF
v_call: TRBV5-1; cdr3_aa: CASSLSGWGNQPQHF
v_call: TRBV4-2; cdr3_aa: CASSQGFGRVQDTQYF
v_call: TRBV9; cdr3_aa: CASSVGIGGSTNEKLFF
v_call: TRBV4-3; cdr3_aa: CASSQEASLTTGELFF
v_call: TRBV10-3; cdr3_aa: CAISEVPGQGIDF
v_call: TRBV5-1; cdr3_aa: CASSLEQVAFF
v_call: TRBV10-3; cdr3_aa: CAISAARASKYF
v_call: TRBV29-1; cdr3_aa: CSVGGGLGQTEAFF
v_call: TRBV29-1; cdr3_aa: CSVTSGRAPTDTQYF
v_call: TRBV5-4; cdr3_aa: CASSLQTSAKNIQYF
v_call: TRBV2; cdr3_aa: CASADAPLQETQYF
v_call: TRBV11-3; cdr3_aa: CASSPNRGRVYEQYF
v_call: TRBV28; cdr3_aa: CATSSPRAGANVLTF
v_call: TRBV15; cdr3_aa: CATSRVRGVSSYNEQFF
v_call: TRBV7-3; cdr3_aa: CASSFGNTEAFF
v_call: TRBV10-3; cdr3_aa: CAISESRTGTPLHF
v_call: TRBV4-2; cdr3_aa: CASSLHTDGPNTEAFF
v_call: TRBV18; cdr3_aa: CASSPQADYEQYF
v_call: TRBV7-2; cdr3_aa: CASSLVSSPGSNQPQHF
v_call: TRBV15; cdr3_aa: CATSRKSGTGLEQYF
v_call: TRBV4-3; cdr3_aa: CASSQVPVLSGKTQYF
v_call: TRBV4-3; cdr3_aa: CASSQGLGGPITQYF
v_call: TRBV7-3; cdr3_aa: CASSLSSAVSYNEQFF
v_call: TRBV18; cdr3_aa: CASSPLGVQPQHF
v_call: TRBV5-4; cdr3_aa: CASSLRRSKQYF